A selection of T cell receptor beta chains follows, all from one sample in a study of blood T cells in healthy people across ages. TCRdb re-derived calls from the 5' RACE reads in MiXCR, one entry per CDR3 protein. The data show roughly 830,000 distinct CDR3 sequences, around 68% seen once. The sequenced sample was blood. The receptors were sampled from a man in his thirties or forties in good health. CDR3s include the opening cysteine and the closing phenylalanine or tryptophan. A D gene is named only where the DNA matches it firmly. Not every row has a clone size; where given, it reads once, few, many or a size class.

v_gene,abundance,j_gene,d_gene,CDR3aa,CDR3nt
TRBV9,-,TRBJ1-2,-,CASSFNERGLGYTF,TGTGCCAGCAGCTTCAACGAAAGGGGCTTAGGCTACACCTTC
TRBV5-6,once,TRBJ2-1,-,CASSIPVLNEQFF,TGTGCCAGCAGCATTCCCGTCCTCAATGAGCAGTTCTTC
TRBV6-4,-,TRBJ1-6,TRBD1,CASSEGQLYNSPLHF,TGTGCCAGCAGTGAGGGACAGCTCTATAATTCACCCCTCCACTTT
TRBV20-1,-,TRBJ2-7,-,CSAEGSSYEQYF,TGCAGTGCGGAGGGCAGCTCCTACGAGCAGTACTTC
TRBV20-1,-,TRBJ1-5,-,CSANQYSNQPQHF,TGCAGTGCCAACCAGTATAGCAATCAGCCCCAGCATTTT
TRBV7-3,-,TRBJ2-1,-,CASSLTGFGYNEQFF,TGTGCCAGCAGCTTAACGGGGTTTGGGTACAATGAGCAGTTCTTC
TRBV10-3,-,TRBJ1-5,-,CAISETDDQPQHF,TGTGCCATCAGCGAGACGGATGATCAGCCCCAGCATTTT
TRBV4-3,few,TRBJ2-7,-,CASSQGFAYEQYF,TGCGCCAGCAGCCAAGGCTTTGCTTACGAGCAGTACTTC
TRBV29-1,few,TRBJ1-1,-,CSAALNTEAFF,TGCAGCGCCGCGTTGAACACTGAAGCTTTCTTT
TRBV6-5,few,TRBJ1-2,-,CASSAQGTNNYGYTF,TGTGCCAGCAGTGCTCAGGGTACAAATAACTATGGCTACACCTTC
TRBV12-3/TRBV12-4,few,TRBJ2-1,-,CASSFGQSGNEQFF,TGTGCCAGCAGTTTCGGCCAATCCGGCAATGAGCAGTTCTTC
TRBV21-1,-,TRBJ1-2,-,CASSSTIGQIDYGYTF,TGTGCCAGCAGCAGCACCATCGGACAGATAGACTATGGCTACACCTTC
TRBV3-1,-,TRBJ2-7,-,CASSQGVGNYEQYF,TGTGCCAGCAGCCAAGGGGTTGGGAACTACGAGCAGTACTTC
TRBV12-3/TRBV12-4,-,TRBJ2-7,-,CASSQGDKPYEQYF,TGTGCCAGCAGTCAAGGGGACAAACCCTACGAGCAGTACTTC
TRBV30,once,TRBJ2-7,-,CAFSETAEQYF,TGTGCCTTTTCGGAAACAGCCGAGCAGTACTTC
TRBV13,-,TRBJ1-1,-,CASSDDRPFLNTEAFF,TGTGCCAGCAGCGACGACAGGCCCTTCTTAAACACTGAAGCTTTCTTT
TRBV20-1,-,TRBJ2-6,-,CSARYELRGLSGANVLTF,TGCAGTGCTAGATATGAGTTGCGGGGGCTCTCTGGGGCCAACGTCCTGACTTTC
TRBV6-6,-,TRBJ1-4,-,CAITEGEKLFF,TGTGCCATAACGGAGGGGGAAAAACTGTTTTTT
TRBV29-1,once,TRBJ2-1,-,CSVEAGSRDKEQFF,TGCAGCGTTGAAGCGGGGTCCAGGGATAAGGAGCAGTTCTTC
TRBV6-1,-,TRBJ1-5,-,CASSRTDAYQPQHF,TGTGCCAGCAGTCGTACAGATGCTTATCAGCCCCAGCATTTT
TRBV4-3,-,TRBJ1-5,-,CASSQDFLTRRQPQHF,TGCGCCAGCAGCCAAGATTTTCTGACCCGGAGGCAGCCCCAGCATTTT
TRBV7-2,-,TRBJ2-3,TRBD2,CASIPYAAGLHTDTQYF,TGTGCCAGCATCCCTTACGCAGCGGGACTACACACAGATACGCAGTATTTT
TRBV4-3,few,TRBJ2-6,-,CASSQAGRFGPGANVLTF,TGCGCCAGCAGCCAAGCTGGGAGATTTGGCCCTGGGGCCAACGTCCTGACTTTC
TRBV7-2,-,TRBJ2-5,TRBD2,CASSLYSGGGPETQYF,TGTGCCAGCAGCTTATACAGCGGGGGGGGCCCTGAGACCCAGTACTTC
TRBV12-3/TRBV12-4,many,TRBJ2-7,-,CASSSGQYEQYF,TGTGCCAGCAGTTCCGGACAGTACGAGCAGTACTTC
TRBV4-2,few,TRBJ2-7,TRBD2,CASSGGLAGGYEQYF,TGTGCCAGCAGCGGTGGACTAGCGGGGGGTTACGAGCAGTACTTC
TRBV4-2,-,TRBJ2-1,-,CASSLTPSKYNEQFF,TGTGCCAGCAGCCTCACCCCGAGTAAATACAATGAGCAGTTCTTC
TRBV2,-,TRBJ2-1,-,CASRGGQDTRNDEQFF,TGTGCCAGCAGGGGGGGGCAAGATACCAGAAACGATGAGCAGTTCTTC
TRBV20-1,few,TRBJ2-7,-,CSANRQILEQYF,TGCAGTGCTAATCGACAGATCCTCGAGCAGTACTTC
TRBV7-2,-,TRBJ2-5,TRBD2,CASSLVLGGAAGTQYF,TGTGCCAGCAGCTTAGTACTCGGGGGGGCAGCGGGGACCCAGTACTTC
TRBV7-9,-,TRBJ2-5,TRBD2,CASSKGLAEIQPGTQYF,TGTGCCAGCAGCAAAGGACTAGCGGAGATCCAGCCAGGGACCCAGTACTTC
TRBV5-4,-,TRBJ2-4,-,CASSPSGALAKNVQYF,TGTGCCAGCAGCCCCAGCGGAGCTCTAGCCAAAAACGTTCAGTACTTC